One and the same sample provided the 14 T cell receptor beta chains below, sequenced in a study of human T cells and chemical hapten exposure. Specified time point: pre-sensitization, week 0. Treatment specified: therapeutic diphenylcyclopropenone sensitization with weekly scalp DPC. TCRdb reprocessed the RACE reads with MiXCR, giving one entry per CDR3 protein. The data contain tens of thousands of distinct CDR3 sequences, around 12% of them singletons. The specimen was whole blood, collected in connection with sensitization to the hapten diphenylcyclopropenone (DPC). The source is a young woman with alopecia areata. Some clones in this sample may be carry-over from other donors' samples.

This clonotype was observed at least ten times. The chain employs TRBV28 and TRBJ2-7, with 7 bases that match TRBD2. The CDR3 totals 15 residues. Germline-derived CDR1 and CDR2 are MDHEN and SYDVKM. Germline trimming cut 6 bases from V and 4 bases from J; bases unmatched to any gene: 12. In nucleotides, the CDR3 is TGTGCCAGCAGACCCTGGGGTAGCGGGCTTTACGAGCAGTACTTC. Translation: CASRPWGSGLYEQYF.

This chain's CDR3 is CASSFGDREYNEQFF. CDR3 nucleotides: TGCGCCAGCAGCTTCGGCGACAGGGAGTACAATGAGCAGTTCTTC. The chain carries TRBV5-1 and TRBJ2-1; 7 bases agree with TRBD1. The CDR3 consists of 15 residues. The germline gives CDR1 SGHRS, CDR2 YFSETQ. With 2 bases clipped from V and 4 bases from J, the junction kept 6 bases outside the gene matches.

This clonotype was counted at least ten times. The chain joins TRBV11-2 to TRBJ2-5, with unresolved D. The germline CDR1 and CDR2 sequences are SGHAT and FQNNGV. V was trimmed by 2 bases and J by 1 base, leaving 11 bases between them. The CDR3 is made up of 15 amino acids. CDR3 protein: CASSLPRVVQETQYF. CDR3 nucleotides: TGTGCCAGCAGCTTACCCCGGGTCGTCCAAGAGACCCAGTACTTC.

This clonotype was found a few times. The chain couples TRBV20-1 to TRBJ2-7; a weak D match, TRBD2 (5 bases). CDR1 is DFQATT, CDR2 SNEGSKA, per germline (reference sequence). The CDR3 consists of 11 residues. The V and J ends lost 6 bases and 2 bases respectively, with 8 bases between them. In nucleotides, the CDR3 is TGCAGTGCGGAGGTCGCCTACGAGCAGTACTTC. This codes for CSAEVAYEQYF.

This clonotype turned up a few times. The J gene is TRBJ1-2, the V gene TRBV9, with TRBD1 matching over 7 bases. This CDR3 has 14 amino acids. J was trimmed by 2 bases and V by 5 bases; bases with no gene match: 6. The germline V gene has CDR1 SGDLS and CDR2 YYNGEE. CDR3 sequence: CASSALGQNYGYTF. As DNA, the CDR3 is TGTGCCAGCAGTGCCTTGGGACAGAACTATGGCTACACCTTC.

This clonotype has ten or more counts. The rearrangement uses TRBV4-1 and TRBJ1-2; TRBD1 agrees at 8 bases. J was trimmed by 2 bases and V by 8 bases; bases with no gene match: 7. The CDR3 sequence is 14 residues long. Germline V gene lookup returns CDR1 MGHRA and CDR2 YSYEKL. This chain's CDR3 is CASEIDRGNYGYTF. Written as DNA, the CDR3 is TGCGCCAGCGAAATCGACAGGGGCAACTATGGCTACACCTTC.

This clonotype was counted between two and nine times. The CDR3 spells CATTKGGGFQNTGELFF. The CDR3 region has the DNA TGTGCCACCACCAAAGGGGGCGGTTTTCAGAACACCGGGGAGCTGTTTTTT. The rearrangement joins TRBV12-3 or TRBV12-4 to TRBJ2-2, with 7 bases lining up with TRBD1. V lost 10 bases, J lost 1 base, and 15 bases stayed unmatched. This CDR3 is built from 17 residues.

V and J are TRBV20-1 and TRBJ2-7; D is unclear. The CDR3 is 15 residues long. Trimming left V 3 bases short and J 1 base short, with 16 bases between. The germline V gene encodes CDR1 DFQATT and CDR2 SNEGSKA (reference sequence). The CDR3 DNA follows: TGCAGTGCTAGCCGCCCGGTGGTAGTGTCCTACGAGCAGTACTTC. This translates into CSASRPVVVSYEQYF.

The chain's CDR3 is CASSLHSNQPQHF. The CDR3 nucleotides are TGTGCCAGCAGTTTACATAGCAATCAGCCCCAGCATTTT. This chain links TRBV28 with TRBJ1-5, with unresolved D. This CDR3 contains 13 residues. CDR1 is MDHEN and CDR2 is SYDVKM in the germline V gene. V lost 2 bases and J lost 0, with 2 bases in between. Full variable domain (missing parts from reference TRBV28 and TRBJ1-5): DVKVTQSSRYLVKRTGEKVFLECVQDMDHENMFWYRQDPGLGLRLIYFSYDVKMKEKGDIPEGYSVSREKKERFSLILESASTNQTSMYLCASSLHSNQPQHFGDGTRLSIL.

This clonotype was seen at least ten times. The V gene is TRBV2, the J gene TRBJ2-1; 7 positions agree with TRBD1. The CDR3 consists of 14 residues. Germline assignment: CDR1 SNHLY and CDR2 FYNNEI. V gave up 11 bases and J gave up 4 bases; unmatched junction bases: 11. CDR3 nucleotides: TGTGCCGTACCTCCGGGACAGAAATACAATGAGCAGTTCTTC. This encodes CAVPPGQKYNEQFF.

This clonotype was counted between two and nine times. This rearrangement joins TRBV28 to TRBJ1-4; D possibly corresponds to TRBD1 (5 bases). Germline lookup yields CDR1 MDHEN and CDR2 SYDVKM. The CDR3 extends over 14 amino acids. Deletions cut 6 bases from V and 6 bases from J, with 14 bases between. Written as DNA, the CDR3 is TGTGCCAGCAGCACCACAGGAGAGTATGAAAAACTGTTTTTT. It specifies CASSTTGEYEKLFF.

This rearrangement joins TRBV5-4 to TRBJ2-5; the D gene is possibly TRBD2 (5 bases). The V end was cut by 0 bases, the J end by 2 bases, with 11 bases between. The CDR3 sequence is 15 residues long. The V gene's germline CDR1 is SGHNT and CDR2 YYREEE (reference sequence). The CDR3 is CASSLAGRAQETQYF. In DNA, the CDR3 is TGTGCCAGCAGCTTGGCCGGGCGGGCGCAAGAGACCCAGTACTTC.

In its sample, this clonotype was seen many times. The chain recombines TRBV29-1 with TRBJ2-7; tentatively, D is TRBD2 (6 bases). Trimming removed 5 bases at V and 3 bases at J, with 11 bases between. CDR3 length: 12 residues. CDR1 is SQVTM and CDR2 is ANQGSEA in the germline V gene. The CDR3 protein is CSVRDSIYEQYF. The DNA of the CDR3 is TGCAGCGTTCGGGACTCCATCTACGAGCAGTACTTC.

This sequence joins TRBV4-2 and TRBJ2-1; no clear D gene. CDR3 length: 13 amino acids. Between the trimmed V and J ends, which lost 0 bases and 5 bases, there was a span of 5 bases. Germline assignment: CDR1 LGHNA and CDR2 YNFKEQ. Written as DNA, the CDR3 is TGTGCCAGCAGCCAAGATTGGGACAATGAGCAGTTCTTC. This encodes CASSQDWDNEQFF.